The rows below give T cell receptor beta chains drawn from one sample of a study of spatial heterogeneity in lung cancer. TCRdb ran MiXCR on the 5' RACE reads and lists one entry per CDR3 protein. The table has 50,000 or so distinct CDR3 sequences, 6% to 9.5% seen once; the top ten hold roughly an eighth. The sample in question was PBMCs, obtained at surgery. Receptors originate from a female donor with early-stage non-small cell lung cancer. The CDR3 runs from the conserved cysteine through the conserved F or W. D genes are given only for firm matches. A clone size is listed for some rows: how often the clone was seen (once, few, many), or a class if it is expanded.

>14|TRBJ2-3|TRBV7-2|TRBD2|few
CASSFFGLEDTQYF
TGTGCCAGCAGCTTTTTCGGACTAGAAGATACGCAGTATTTT
>14|TRBJ1-5|TRBV28|.|few
CASSLIQGGQPQHF
TGTGCCAGCAGTTTAATTCAGGGCGGTCAGCCCCAGCATTTT
>12|TRBJ2-2|TRBV20-1|.|few
CSATENTGELFF
TGCAGTGCTACTGAGAACACCGGGGAGCTGTTTTTT
>16|TRBJ2-1|TRBV5-5|TRBD2|.
CASSLGAGGSYNEQFF
TGTGCCAGCAGCTTGGGAGCGGGGGGCTCCTACAATGAGCAGTTCTTC
>17|TRBJ2-3|TRBV4-3|TRBD1|.
CASSQDSRTGITDTQYF
TGCGCCAGCAGCCAAGATAGTCGGACAGGAATCACAGATACGCAGTATTTT
>12|TRBJ2-1|TRBV11-1|.|few
CASSSGHFEQFF
TGTGCCAGCAGCTCCGGACATTTTGAGCAGTTCTTC
>16|TRBJ2-1|TRBV7-2|TRBD2|once
CASSSPTSGGGIEQFF
TGTGCCAGCAGCTCGCCCACTAGCGGGGGGGGGATTGAGCAGTTCTTC
>14|TRBJ2-7|TRBV5-4|.|many
CASSPGTISYEQYF
TGTGCCAGCAGCCCAGGGACAATCTCCTACGAGCAGTACTTC
>14|TRBJ2-3|TRBV29-1|TRBD1|few
CSATGTGRADTQYF
TGCAGCGCAACCGGGACAGGGAGGGCAGATACGCAGTATTTT
>16|TRBJ1-1|TRBV4-3|TRBD1|many
CASSHGQGARNTEAFF
TGCGCCAGCAGCCATGGACAGGGCGCGAGGAACACTGAAGCTTTCTTT